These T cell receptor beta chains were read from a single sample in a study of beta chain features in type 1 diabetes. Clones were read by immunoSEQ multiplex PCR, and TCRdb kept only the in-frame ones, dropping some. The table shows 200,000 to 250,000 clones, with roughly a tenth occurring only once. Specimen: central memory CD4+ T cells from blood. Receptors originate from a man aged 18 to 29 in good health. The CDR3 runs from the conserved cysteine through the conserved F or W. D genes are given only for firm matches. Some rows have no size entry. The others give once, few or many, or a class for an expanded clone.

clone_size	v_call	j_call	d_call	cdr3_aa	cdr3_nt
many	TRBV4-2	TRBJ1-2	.	CASSQGTLGYGYTF	TGTGCCAGCAGCCAGGGAACTCTTGGATATGGCTACACCTTC
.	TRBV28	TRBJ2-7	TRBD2	CASTIAGDGAYEQYF	TGTGCCAGCACTATAGCGGGAGATGGCGCCTACGAGCAGTACTTC
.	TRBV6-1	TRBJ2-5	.	CASWPRGETQYF	TGTGCCAGCTGGCCCAGAGGGGAGACCCAGTACTTC
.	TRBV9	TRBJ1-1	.	CASSVEKVLTLNTEAFF	TGTGCCAGCAGCGTAGAAAAGGTCTTAACTCTGAACACTGAAGCTTTCTTT
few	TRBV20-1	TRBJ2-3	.	CSARSRDTQYF	TGCAGTGCTAGATCGAGGGATACGCAGTATTTT
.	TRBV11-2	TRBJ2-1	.	CATASGYGNEQFF	TGTGCTACCGCCAGCGGATACGGCAATGAGCAGTTCTTC
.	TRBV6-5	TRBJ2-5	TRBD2	CASSYSGRARETQYF	TGTGCCAGCAGTTACAGCGGGAGGGCCCGGGAGACCCAGTACTTC
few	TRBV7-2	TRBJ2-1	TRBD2	CASSLGFRGTSGRNEQFF	TGTGCCAGCAGCTTAGGGTTTCGGGGGACTAGCGGGAGGAATGAGCAGTTCTTC
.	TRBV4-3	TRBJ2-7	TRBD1	CASSQEPGQGYEQYF	TGCGCCAGCAGCCAAGAACCGGGACAGGGCTACGAGCAGTACTTC
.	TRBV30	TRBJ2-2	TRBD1	CAWTNYQGASTGELFF	TGTGCCTGGACCAATTACCAGGGGGCCAGCACCGGGGAGCTGTTTTTT
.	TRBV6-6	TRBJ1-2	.	CASIPTQTYGYTF	TGTGCCAGCATTCCGACTCAAACTTATGGCTACACCTTC
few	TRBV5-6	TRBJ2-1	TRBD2	CASSSVKREIGNEQFF	TGTGCCAGCAGCTCCGTTAAGCGGGAGATTGGCAATGAGCAGTTCTTC
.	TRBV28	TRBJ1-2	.	CASSGPGRSGYGYTF	TGTGCCAGCAGTGGACCTGGTCGGAGCGGCTATGGCTACACCTTC